Below are 21 T cell receptor beta chains sequenced from a single sample in a study of OX40 agonist ivuxolimab in advanced cancers. Only in-frame clones appear in the TCRdb table, and some are missing; sequencing was by immunoSEQ multiplex PCR. In the table there are fewer than 85,000 clones, about 86% of which are singletons. The source was CD4+ or CD8+ T cells sorted from blood, collected in a trial of the OX40 agonist ivuxolimab. The receptors stem from an adult with an advanced solid tumor such as melanoma, head and neck, liver or kidney cancer.

The rearrangement joins TRBV19 to TRBJ1-2; unclear D gene. The CDR3 contains 11 residues. V dropped 9 bases and J dropped 9 bases, with 14 bases sitting between them. The V gene's germline CDR1 is LNHDA and CDR2 SQIVND (reference sequence). The DNA for the CDR3 is TGTGCCAGCTCCCATGCGTCGAGCTACACCTTC. It translates to CASSHASSYTF.

In its sample, this clone was seen a few times. The rearrangement links TRBV4-1 to TRBJ2-5; D may be TRBD2 (6 bases). CDR1 is MGHRA and CDR2 is YSYEKL in the germline V gene. This CDR3 region has 16 residues. Trimming removed 3 bases at V and 4 bases at J, with 18 bases between. The CDR3 DNA follows: TGCGCCAGCAGCCAGTCCCACGCGGGGTTGCGAGAGACCCAGTACTTC. Its translation is CASSQSHAGLRETQYF.

The J gene is TRBJ2-2, the V gene TRBV18, with D unclear. The CDR3 runs 14 residues. V lost 4 bases and J lost 1, with 7 bases in between. From germline, CDR1 is KGHSH and CDR2 LQKENI. CDR3 nucleotide sequence: TGTGCCAGCTCACGGGTCCAGAACACCGGGGAGCTGTTTTTT. Its translation: CASSRVQNTGELFF.

The chain uses TRBV7-9 and TRBJ1-2; TRBD1 aligns across 7 bases. Looked up from germline, CDR1 is SEHNR and CDR2 is FQNEAQ (reference sequence). Trimming took 5 bases from V and 4 from J; bases not matched to a gene: 16. The CDR3 spans 17 residues. CDR3 sequence reads: CASSAIRDSRSGYGYTF. Written as DNA, the CDR3 is TGTGCCAGCAGCGCGATCCGGGACAGTCGTAGCGGCTATGGCTACACCTTC.

This chain connects TRBV9 to TRBJ2-1; D assignment may be TRBD1 or TRBD2 (7 bases each). Germline V gene sequence: CDR1 SGDLS, CDR2 YYNGEE. The CDR3 sequence is 14 residues long. Trimming left V 6 bases short and J 8 bases short, with 18 bases between. CDR3 bases: TGTGCCAGCACCAAGCTCAGGGGGGGCGATGAGCAGTTCTTC. Encoded protein: CASTKLRGGDEQFF.

The chain links TRBV5-1 to TRBJ1-2; 7 nucleotides line up with TRBD1. V lost 4 bases and J lost 4; bases outside the gene matches: 1. Germline CDR1 reads SGHRS; CDR2 reads YFSETQ. This CDR3 contains 12 residues. The CDR3 loop is CASSGDSYGYTF. CDR3 bases: TGCGCCAGCAGCGGGGACAGCTATGGCTACACCTTC. Drawing the rest from reference TRBV5-1 and TRBJ1-2, the complete variable domain is KAGVTQTPRYLIKTRGQQVTLSCSPISGHRSVSWYQQTPGQGLQFLFEYFSETQRNKGNFPGRFSGRQFSNSRSEMNVSTLELGDSALYLCASSGDSYGYTFGSGTRLTVV.

The gene calls are TRBV5-1 and TRBJ2-3; 7 bases line up with TRBD2. The length of the CDR3 is 15 residues. Looked up from germline, CDR1 is SGHRS and CDR2 is YFSETQ. Unmatched junction bases numbered 4, after V lost 0 bases and J lost 3 bases. The CDR3 region is CASSLVGLTTDTQYF. The CDR3, as DNA: TGCGCCAGCAGCTTGGTGGGACTAACAACAGATACGCAGTATTTT.

The chain joins TRBV5-5 to TRBJ2-3; D gene uncertain. This CDR3 has 14 amino acids. The V and J ends lost 3 bases and 3 bases respectively, with 11 bases between them. Germline CDR1 SGHKS, CDR2 YYEKEE (reference sequence). CDR3 coding DNA: TGTGCCAGCAGCTCTGCTCCTACTACAGATACGCAGTATTTT. Translation: CASSSAPTTDTQYF.

This rearrangement joins TRBV28 to TRBJ1-6; tentatively, D is TRBD1 (6 bases). Germline V CDR1 and CDR2: MDHEN, SYDVKM. V was cut by 10 bases and J by 4 bases, with 20 bases left in between. The CDR3 runs 16 residues. For the CDR3, the DNA is TGTGCCACCAAGGGGGGGGACCCTAAATATAATTCACCCCTCCACTTT. It translates to CATKGGDPKYNSPLHF.

The rearrangement links TRBV9 to TRBJ1-3; possibly TRBD1 for D (5 bases). CDR3 length: 15 residues. The V gene lost 2 bases and the J gene lost 1 base, with 10 bases spanning the gap. Germline values: CDR1 SGDLS, CDR2 YYNGEE. In DNA form, the CDR3 reads TGTGCCAGCAGCGTGTCGCAGGGATCTGGAAACACCATATATTTT. As protein: CASSVSQGSGNTIYF.

The rearrangement uses TRBV29-1 and TRBJ2-5; TRBD1 might be the D (6 bases). V dropped 2 bases and J dropped 4 bases, with 11 bases sitting between them. The CDR3 loop spans 13 amino acids. Germline V lookup: CDR1 SQVTM, CDR2 ANQGSEA. For the CDR3, the DNA is TGCAGCGTTGAAAGAACAGGGCTAGAGACCCAGTACTTC. It specifies CSVERTGLETQYF.

The rearrangement joins TRBV27 to TRBJ1-5; D is unclear. The V gene's germline CDR1 is MNHEY and CDR2 SMNVEV (reference sequence). This CDR3 spans 14 amino acids. V was pared by 6 bases and J by 2 bases, with 11 bases between. Written as DNA, the CDR3 is TGTGCCAGCAGCCCGTGGACTGGCAATCAGCCCCAGCATTTT. Translating it yields CASSPWTGNQPQHF.

This clone has only one observation. J is TRBJ1-5 and V is TRBV5-6; D is ambiguous. The V end lost 2 bases, the J end lost 2 bases, and 8 bases lay between the germline ends. CDR1 and CDR2 (germline): SGHDT, YYEEEE. This CDR3 has 14 amino acids. CDR3 amino acids: CASSFFSGNQPQHF. The CDR3 DNA sequence: TGTGCCAGCAGCTTTTTTAGCGGCAATCAGCCCCAGCATTTT.

There are a few counts of this clone. The chain joins TRBV19 to TRBJ2-7, with TRBD1 matching 10 bases. With V trimmed by 6 bases and J by 4 bases, 12 bases remained unmatched. Looked up from germline, CDR1 is LNHDA and CDR2 is SQIVND (reference sequence). The CDR3 loop spans 16 amino acids. CDR3 residues: CASSETGGHVTYEQYF. The CDR3 DNA follows: TGTGCCAGTAGCGAGACAGGGGGCCACGTCACATACGAGCAGTACTTC. Full variable domain (rest looked up from reference TRBV19 and TRBJ2-7): DGGITQSPKYLFRKEGQNVTLSCEQNLNHDAMYWYRQDPGQGLRLIYYSQIVNDFQKGDIAEGYSVSREKKESFPLTVTSAQKNPTAFYLCASSETGGHVTYEQYFGPGTRLTVT.

V is TRBV6-5 and J is TRBJ2-7; D is possibly TRBD2 (5 bases). V lost 6 bases and J lost 2, with 11 bases in between. The CDR3 has 13 amino acids. Germline V gene sequence: CDR1 MNHEY, CDR2 SVGAGI. The CDR3 is CASREGGPYEQYF. The CDR3 DNA sequence: TGTGCCAGCAGAGAGGGTGGCCCCTACGAGCAGTACTTC.

The V gene is TRBV5-1, the J gene TRBJ2-7; 9 nucleotides line up with TRBD1. The CDR3 contains 14 residues. Germline V gene sequence: CDR1 SGHRS, CDR2 YFSETQ. Losses at the gene ends were 7 bases for V and 4 bases for J; bases not matched to a gene: 9. CDR3 amino acids: CASHPGTGFYEQYF. CDR3 coding DNA: TGCGCCAGCCACCCCGGGACAGGGTTTTACGAGCAGTACTTC.

The chain has TRBV7-6 and TRBJ1-4, with 7 positions matching TRBD1. The CDR3 spans 15 residues. J was trimmed by 7 bases and V by 5 bases; bases with no gene match: 10. Per the germline V gene, CDR1 is SGHVS and CDR2 is FNYEAQ. CDR3 sequence reads: CASSLSQGRGEKLFF. The CDR3 nucleotides are TGTGCCAGCAGCCTCTCACAGGGGAGGGGTGAAAAACTGTTTTTT.

This chain connects TRBV6-5 to TRBJ2-5, with D possibly being TRBD2 (5 bases). CDR3 length: 14 residues. V dropped 9 bases and J dropped 2 bases, with 16 bases sitting between them. Germline V CDR1 and CDR2: MNHEY, SVGAGI. As DNA, the CDR3 is TGTGCCAGTCGCCAAGCGGCACTACAAGAGACCCAGTACTTC. This encodes CASRQAALQETQYF.

J is TRBJ1-6 and V is TRBV6-6; D gene unclear. This CDR3 is built from 15 residues. Germline CDR1 and CDR2: MNHNY and SVGAGI (reference sequence). Trimming stripped 5 bases from V and 3 bases from J, with 11 bases between. The CDR3 here is CASSLPLGYNSPLHF. In DNA, the CDR3 is TGTGCCAGCAGTCTCCCCTTGGGCTATAATTCACCCCTCCACTTT.

The chain combines TRBV27 with TRBJ2-2, with D unresolved. Germline loops: CDR1 MNHEY, CDR2 SMNVEV (reference sequence). The ends were cut back, 8 bases at V and 0 bases at J, with 10 bases in the middle. This CDR3 contains 14 residues. CDR3: CASQLQTNTGELFF. Written as DNA, the CDR3 is TGTGCCAGCCAGTTACAGACGAACACCGGGGAGCTGTTTTTT.

The chain couples TRBV10-1 to TRBJ2-5; a weak D match, TRBD1 (6 bases). The DNA end is more similar to TRBJ2-7, so the J call may be wrong. Per the germline V gene, CDR1 is WNHNN and CDR2 is SYGVQD (reference sequence). The CDR3 length is 14 residues. The CDR3 DNA follows: TGCGCCAGCAGTCACGACAGGTTTTCCTACGAGCAGTACTTC. It yields the protein CASSHDRFSYEQYF.